This TCR beta chain was captured by sequencing in a study of blood T cell repertoires in COVID-19. As for the study in general: PBMCs, B-cell-depleted T cells, or T cells provided the cDNA or gDNA that made up the material.

Repertoires were generated with immunoSEQ multiplex PCR, while TCRdb's copy carries only in-frame clones and drops some. The table shows some 270,000 clones, with about 89% occurring only once. CDR1 MNHNY and CDR2 SVGAGI come from the germline V gene (reference sequence). This CDR3 spans 14 amino acids. The ends were cut back, 6 bases at V and 2 bases at J, with 11 bases in the middle. The source of this sequence is a man aged 30 to 39 with acute or convalescent COVID-19. This chain connects TRBV6-6 to TRBJ1-5; no clear D. Sequenced material: peripheral blood. The CDR3 reads CASRLGTGNQPQHF. In DNA form, the CDR3 reads TGTGCCAGCAGATTGGGCACTGGCAATCAGCCCCAGCATTTT.